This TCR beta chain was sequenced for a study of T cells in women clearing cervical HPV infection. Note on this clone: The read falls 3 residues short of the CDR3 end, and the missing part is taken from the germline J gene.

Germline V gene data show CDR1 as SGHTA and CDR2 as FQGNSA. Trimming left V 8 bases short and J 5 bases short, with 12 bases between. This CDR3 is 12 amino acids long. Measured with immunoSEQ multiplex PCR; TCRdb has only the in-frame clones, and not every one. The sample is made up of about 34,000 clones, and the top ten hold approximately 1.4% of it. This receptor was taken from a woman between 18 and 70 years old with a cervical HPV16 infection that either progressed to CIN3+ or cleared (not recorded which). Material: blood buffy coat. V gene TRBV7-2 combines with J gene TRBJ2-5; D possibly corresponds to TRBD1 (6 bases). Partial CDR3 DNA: TGTGCCAGCGCAGGGGTGGACGAGACC. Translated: CASAGVDET. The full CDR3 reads CASAGVDETQYF.